The 20 T cell receptor beta chains reported below all come from one sample, sequenced in a study of cytomegalovirus exposure and HLA in healthy donors. The PCR ran on 60 Vbeta and 13 Jbeta primers. Assay: immunoSEQ multiplex PCR; the TCRdb copy retains only in-frame clones and omits some. The table has approximately 240,000 clones, about 80% seen once. Material: PBMCs. The receptors here all came from a woman between 40 and 50 years old in good health and CMV-seronegative.

V and J are TRBV7-3 and TRBJ2-2; 7 bases align to TRBD1. The CDR3 covers 13 residues. With 5 bases clipped from V and 4 bases from J, the junction kept 1 base outside the gene matches. Germline V CDR1 and CDR2: SGHTA, FQGTGA. The CDR3 DNA reads as TGTGCCAGCAGCCCAGGGGGCACCGGGGAGCTGTTTTTT. The encoded protein is CASSPGGTGELFF.

This chain links TRBV2 with TRBJ1-5, with no clear D. This CDR3 is built from 13 residues. V lost 8 bases and J lost 8, with 16 bases in between. The V gene's germline CDR1 is SNHLY and CDR2 FYNNEI. The chain's CDR3 is CASVDTTGKPQHF. CDR3 bases: TGTGCCAGCGTAGACACCACGGGGAAGCCCCAGCATTTT.

This clone was recorded once. The chain uses TRBV5-3 and TRBJ1-2; TRBD1 matches 7 bases. TRBV5-3 is designated an ORF whose function remains uncertain. The CDR3 is 17 residues long. Trimming at V came to 2 bases and at J to 8 bases, leaving 18 bases not matched to a gene. The DNA of the CDR3 is TGTGCCAGAAGCTTATTAGCGGCGGGAGGGGGCGTTCTGGGCTACACCTTC. Its translation is CARSLLAAGGGVLGYTF.

This chain connects TRBV27 to TRBJ2-4, with unresolved D. The CDR3 is 13 residues long. Trimming shortened V by 7 bases and J by 0 bases, and 7 bases separated the two germline ends. Germline CDR1 MNHEY, CDR2 SMNVEV (reference sequence). CDR3: CASTLLAKNIQYF. The CDR3 DNA is TGTGCCAGCACCCTCCTAGCCAAAAACATTCAGTACTTC.

The genes are TRBV25-1 and TRBJ1-4, with unresolved D. V lost 3 bases, J lost 7 bases, and 3 bases lay in between. CDR1 MGHDK and CDR2 SYGVNS come from the germline V gene. The CDR3 has 11 amino acids. CDR3: CASSESEKLFF. The CDR3 nucleotides read TGTGCCAGCAGTGAGAGTGAAAAACTGTTTTTT. Full variable domain (rest looked up from reference TRBV25-1 and TRBJ1-4): EADIYQTPRYLVIGTGKKITLECSQTMGHDKMYWYQQDPGMELHLIHYSYGVNSTEKGDLSSESTVSRIRTEHFPLTLESARPSHTSQYLCASSESEKLFFGSGTQLSVL.

The rearrangement links TRBV25-1 to TRBJ1-3; D might be TRBD1 (5 bases). Germline V gene lookup returns CDR1 MGHDK and CDR2 SYGVNS. V was cut by 3 bases and J by 0 bases, with 9 bases left in between. The CDR3 is made up of 15 amino acids. In DNA, the CDR3 is TGTGCCAGCAGTGACCCCAGGGCCTCTGGAAACACCATATATTTT. Translating gives CASSDPRASGNTIYF.

This chain connects TRBV5-1 to TRBJ2-3; no firm D call. CDR3 length equals 13 residues. The germline V gene has CDR1 SGHRS and CDR2 YFSETQ. V lost 5 bases, J lost 0 bases, and 7 bases lay in between. The CDR3 DNA follows: TGCGCCAGCAGGGTCACTAGCACAGATACGCAGTATTTT. Protein product: CASRVTSTDTQYF.

CDR3 DNA sequence: TGTGCCAGTAGTATGATTCAGGGAAGGGAGCAGTTCTTC. This sequence encodes CASSMIQGREQFF. The chain links TRBV19 to TRBJ2-1; a possible D gene is TRBD1 (5 bases). The CDR3 consists of 13 residues. V shed 3 bases and J shed 10 bases, with 13 bases lying between them. Germline CDR1 reads LNHDA; CDR2 reads SQIVND (reference sequence).

This sequence joins TRBV7-9 and TRBJ2-2, with 9 bases aligning to TRBD1. Germline lookup yields CDR1 SEHNR and CDR2 FQNEAQ (reference sequence). The CDR3 runs to 15 residues. The V and J ends lost 5 bases and 6 bases, in that order; junction bases with no gene match: 7. The DNA of the CDR3 is TGTGCCAGCAGCCGCGGGACAGGGTATTCCGGGGAGCTGTTTTTT. This codes for CASSRGTGYSGELFF.

The chain recombines TRBV2 with TRBJ2-7; TRBD1 matches 10 bases. There are 14 residues in the CDR3. Germline loops: CDR1 SNHLY, CDR2 FYNNEI. V gave up 8 bases and J gave up 7 bases; unmatched junction bases: 11. CDR3 sequence reads: CASGPGQGSREQYF. In nucleotides, the CDR3 is TGTGCCAGCGGACCGGGACAGGGGTCTAGGGAGCAGTACTTC.

The chain recombines TRBV28 with TRBJ2-2, with 8 bases lining up with TRBD2. The CDR3 is 20 residues long. CDR1 and CDR2 (germline): MDHEN, SYDVKM. Germline trimming cut 5 bases from V and 1 base from J; bases unmatched to any gene: 18. CDR3: CASSHNPGLVKERNTGELFF. The CDR3 bases are TGTGCCAGCAGTCACAATCCGGGACTAGTCAAGGAAAGGAACACCGGGGAGCTGTTTTTT.

V gene TRBV30 combines with J gene TRBJ2-5; 9 bases fit TRBD2. TRBJ2-7 explains the end of the DNA better; the J call may be wrong. Germline values: CDR1 GTSNPN, CDR2 SVGIG (reference sequence). The CDR3 is 14 amino acids. CDR3 in amino acids: CACFPSGATYEQYF. The CDR3 DNA reads as TGTGCCTGTTTTCCTAGCGGGGCTACCTACGAGCAGTACTTC.

The chain links TRBV27 to TRBJ2-7; D not certain. The CDR3 contains 13 residues. Trimming shortened V by 3 bases and J by 2 bases, and 8 bases separated the two germline ends. Germline values: CDR1 MNHEY, CDR2 SMNVEV (reference sequence). CDR3 sequence reads: CASSFNTAYEQYF. The CDR3 region has the DNA TGTGCCAGCAGTTTCAACACAGCCTACGAGCAGTACTTC.

This rearrangement joins TRBV11-2 to TRBJ2-7; D is ambiguous. The CDR3 is 13 residues long. Deletions cut 2 bases from V and 3 bases from J, with 8 bases between. Germline CDR1 reads SGHAT; CDR2 reads FQNNGV. CDR3 in amino acids: CASSLSQIYEQYF. CDR3 sequence (DNA): TGTGCCAGCAGCTTAAGCCAAATCTACGAGCAGTACTTC.

This clone was recorded only once. The chain is built from TRBV2 and TRBJ1-1; the D gene is possibly TRBD1 (5 bases). The ends were cut back, 6 bases at V and 0 bases at J, with 14 bases in the middle. CDR1 is SNHLY and CDR2 is FYNNEI in the germline V gene. The CDR3 is 15 residues long. CDR3 region: CASSARQSLNTEAFF. The CDR3 DNA sequence: TGTGCCAGCAGCGCGAGACAGTCTTTGAACACTGAAGCTTTCTTT.

V and J are TRBV9 and TRBJ2-3, with D possibly being TRBD2 (6 bases). Germline V CDR1 and CDR2: SGDLS, YYNGEE. V dropped 4 bases and J dropped 3 bases, with 15 bases sitting between them. CDR3 size: 15 residues. This CDR3 is CASSPQTGRTDTQYF. The CDR3 region has the DNA TGTGCCAGCAGCCCCCAGACGGGGAGGACAGATACGCAGTATTTT. Variable domain in full (rest from reference TRBV9 and TRBJ2-3): DSGVTQTPKHLITATGQRVTLRCSPRSGDLSVYWYQQSLDQGLQFLIQYYNGEERAKGNILERFSAQQFPDLHSELNLSSLELGDSALYFCASSPQTGRTDTQYFGPGTRLTVL.

This clone is a singleton in its sample. This chain links TRBV7-8 with TRBJ2-2; D not certain. Germline CDR1 and CDR2: SGHVS and FQNEAQ. The CDR3 is made up of 13 amino acids. Trimming stripped 1 base from V and 7 bases from J, with 7 bases between. The CDR3 region is CASSLVRGGELFF. CDR3 bases: TGTGCCAGCAGCTTAGTTAGAGGCGGGGAGCTGTTTTTT.

The J gene is TRBJ2-7, the V gene TRBV27; no reliable D call. V dropped 2 bases and J dropped 3 bases, with 14 bases sitting between them. Germline loops: CDR1 MNHEY, CDR2 SMNVEV (reference sequence). The CDR3 spans 15 residues. The CDR3 region has the DNA TGTGCCAGCAGTTTAAGTTCCCACAGAGACTACGAGCAGTACTTC. Translated, it gives CASSLSSHRDYEQYF.

In this sample, this clone turned up once. J is TRBJ2-2 and V is TRBV6-1; D possibly corresponds to TRBD2 (6 bases). V lost 2 bases and J 6 bases, leaving 13 bases between the germline ends. Germline V gene sequence: CDR1 MNHNS, CDR2 SASEGT. The CDR3 spans 15 residues. The CDR3: CASSELSGRAGELFF. CDR3 nucleotide sequence: TGTGCCAGCAGTGAATTGAGCGGGCGGGCCGGGGAGCTGTTTTTT.

The gene calls are TRBV15 and TRBJ1-2, with D possibly matching TRBD1 (6 bases). Germline assignment: CDR1 LNHNV and CDR2 YYDKDF (reference sequence). Between the trimmed V and J ends, which lost 5 bases and 6 bases, there was a span of 10 bases. The CDR3 loop spans 12 amino acids. As DNA, the CDR3 is TGTGCCACCAGCGTAAACAGGGATGGCTACACCTTC. Its protein product is CATSVNRDGYTF.